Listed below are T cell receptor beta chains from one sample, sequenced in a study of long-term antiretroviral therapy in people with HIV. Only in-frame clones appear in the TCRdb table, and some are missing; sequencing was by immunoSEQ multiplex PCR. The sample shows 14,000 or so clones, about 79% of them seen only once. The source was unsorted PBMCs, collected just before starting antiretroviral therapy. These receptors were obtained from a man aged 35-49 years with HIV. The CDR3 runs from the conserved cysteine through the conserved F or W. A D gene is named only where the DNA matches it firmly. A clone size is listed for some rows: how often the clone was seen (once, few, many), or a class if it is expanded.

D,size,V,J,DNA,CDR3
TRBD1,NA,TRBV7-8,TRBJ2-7,TGTGCCAGCGTGGGGGGACAGGGACTAAGAGAGCAGTACTTC,CASVGGQGLREQYF
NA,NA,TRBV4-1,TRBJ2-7,TGCGCCAGCAGCCAAGATCACCCAGGGGGGTACGAGCAGTACTTC,CASSQDHPGGYEQYF
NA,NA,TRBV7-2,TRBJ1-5,TGTGCCAGCAGCTTGGGCACGGGGCAGCCCCAGCATTTT,CASSLGTGQPQHF
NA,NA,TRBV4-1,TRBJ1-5,TGCGCCAGCAGCCCCACCGGGGTCGGGAATCAGCCCCAGCATTTT,CASSPTGVGNQPQHF
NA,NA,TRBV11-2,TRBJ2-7,TGTGCCAGCAGCTTATTTGGGGGGTGGTCATACGAGCAGTACTTC,CASSLFGGWSYEQYF
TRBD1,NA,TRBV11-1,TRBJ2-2,TGTGCCAGCAGCCCCCTGGACAGGGACGCCGGGGAGCTGTTTTTT,CASSPLDRDAGELFF
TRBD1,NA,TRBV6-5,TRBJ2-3,TGTGCCAGCAGTTCGGGACAGGGAGACACAGATACGCAGTATTTT,CASSSGQGDTDTQYF
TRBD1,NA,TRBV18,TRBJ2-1,TGTGCCAGCTCACCCGGGACAGGGTACTACAATGAGCAGTTCTTC,CASSPGTGYYNEQFF
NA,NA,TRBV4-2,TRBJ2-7,TGTGCCAGCAGCCAACAAGGGGTGCTAGAGGACGAGCAGTACTTC,CASSQQGVLEDEQYF
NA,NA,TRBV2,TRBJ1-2,TGTGCCAGCAGTGACCTAAAGCCGACGGCGGGCTATGGCTACACCTTC,CASSDLKPTAGYGYTF
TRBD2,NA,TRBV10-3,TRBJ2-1,TGTGCCATAGGACTAGCGGGGGTCAATGAGCAGTTCTTC,CAIGLAGVNEQFF
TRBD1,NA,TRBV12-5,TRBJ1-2,TGTGCTAGTGGTTTTTCTGGGACAGGGCACGGCTACACCTTC,CASGFSGTGHGYTF
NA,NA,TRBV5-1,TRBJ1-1,TGCGCCAGCAGCTTGGGGGATCAGAACACTGAAGCTTTCTTT,CASSLGDQNTEAFF
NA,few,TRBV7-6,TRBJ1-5,TGTGCCAGCAGCTTAAACTCAGGTTTCCAGCCCCAGCATTTT,CASSLNSGFQPQHF
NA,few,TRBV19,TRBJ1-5,TGTGCCAGTAGTACCCGGGAAGTAGGCCAGCCCCAGCATTTT,CASSTREVGQPQHF
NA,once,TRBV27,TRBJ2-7,TGTGCCAGCAGTTTATCGGGCGGTTCTAGCTCCTACGAGCAGTACTTC,CASSLSGGSSSYEQYF
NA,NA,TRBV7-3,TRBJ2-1,TGTGCCAGCAGCGCCAGGGTGTCCAATGAGCAGTTCTTC,CASSARVSNEQFF
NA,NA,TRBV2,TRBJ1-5,TGTGCCAGCAGAATTAGTGGGGGCATGAGCAATCAGCCCCAGCATTTT,CASRISGGMSNQPQHF
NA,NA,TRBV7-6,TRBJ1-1,TGTGCCAGCAGCACACCCACAGGAGGCAACACTGAAGCTTTCTTT,CASSTPTGGNTEAFF
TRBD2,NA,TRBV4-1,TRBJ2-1,TGCGCCAGCAGCCAAGAAAGTCTAACGGGAGGGTACAATGAGCAGTTCTTC,CASSQESLTGGYNEQFF
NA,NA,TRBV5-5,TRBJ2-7,TGTGCCAGCAGCCTAGGACAGTCTGGGATCTACGAGCAGTACTTC,CASSLGQSGIYEQYF
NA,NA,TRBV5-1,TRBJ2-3,TGCGCCAGCAGCTTGGGGGGGGGCGGACAGGCAAGAGGAGATACGCAGTATTTT,CASSLGGGGQARGDTQYF
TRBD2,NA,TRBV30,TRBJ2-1,TGTGCCTGGAGAGTAGCGGGAGGGCTCAATGAGCAGTTCTTC,CAWRVAGGLNEQFF
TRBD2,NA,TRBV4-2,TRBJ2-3,TGTGCCAGCAGCCAAGAGCGGGAGGGCACAGATACGCAGTATTTT,CASSQEREGTDTQYF
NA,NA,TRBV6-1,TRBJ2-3,TGTGCCAGCAGTGAAAACCAGGGACGTGATACGCAGTATTTT,CASSENQGRDTQYF
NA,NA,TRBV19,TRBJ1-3,TGTGCCAGTAGTCAATCCGGGGGGAACCTTTTCGGAAACACCATATATTTT,CASSQSGGNLFGNTIYF
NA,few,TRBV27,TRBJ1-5,TGTGCCAGCAGGCGCGACAGCATAAGCAATCAGCCCCAGCATTTT,CASRRDSISNQPQHF
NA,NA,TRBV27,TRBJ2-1,TGTGCCAGCAGTTTCCCGGCGGCTCTCTCCTACAATGAGCAGTTCTTC,CASSFPAALSYNEQFF
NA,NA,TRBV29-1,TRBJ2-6,TGCAGCGCTTACAGTGGGGCTGGGGCCAACGTCCTGACTTTC,CSAYSGAGANVLTF
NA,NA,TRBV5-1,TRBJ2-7,TGCGCCAGCAGCTTGGGCCCCACCGGGACACCGAGTTTCTTCTCCTACGAGCAGTACTTC,CASSLGPTGTPSFFSYEQYF
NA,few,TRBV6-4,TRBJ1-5,TGTGCCCGAGAGGGGGGAGATTATCAGCCCCAGCATTTT,CAREGGDYQPQHF
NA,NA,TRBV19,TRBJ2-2,TGTGCCAGTAGTGCCGGGCAGAACACCGGGGAGCTGTTTTTT,CASSAGQNTGELFF
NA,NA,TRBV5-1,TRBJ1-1,TGCGCCAGCAGCTTACCGAACACTGAAGCTTTCTTT,CASSLPNTEAFF
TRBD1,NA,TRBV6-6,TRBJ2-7,TGTGCCAGCAGTTCCCTTCAGGGGGCTAATGACGAGCAGTACTTC,CASSSLQGANDEQYF
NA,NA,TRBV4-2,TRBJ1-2,TGTGCCAGCAGCCAAGGGACAGCTAGCCTTGGCTACACCTTC,CASSQGTASLGYTF
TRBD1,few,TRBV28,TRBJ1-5,TGTGCCAGCAGTCCCGCCCAGGGGGGTCAGCCCCAGCATTTT,CASSPAQGGQPQHF
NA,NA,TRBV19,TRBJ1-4,TGTGCCAGTAGTAGGGGGATTCTTGATGAAAAACTGTTTTTT,CASSRGILDEKLFF
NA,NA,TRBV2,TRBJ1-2,TGTGCCAGCAGCGACGTCGGGGGGCTGGACTATGGCTACACCTTC,CASSDVGGLDYGYTF
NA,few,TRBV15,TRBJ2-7,TGTGCCACCAGCAGCCTCTGGGGCGAGCAGTACTTC,CATSSLWGEQYF
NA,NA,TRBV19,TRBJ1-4,TGTGCCAGTAGTATAGAACACCCCTCAACTAATGAAAAACTGTTTTTT,CASSIEHPSTNEKLFF
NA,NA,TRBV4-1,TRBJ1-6,TGCGCCAGCAGCCCGGGACAACTAAGCTCCTATAATTCACCCCTCCACTTT,CASSPGQLSSYNSPLHF
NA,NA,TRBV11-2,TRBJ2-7,TGTGCCAGCAGCTACTTACAGGGATCCGAGCAGTACTTC,CASSYLQGSEQYF
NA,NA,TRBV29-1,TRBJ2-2,TGCAGCGTTGTAGGCGGAAACACCGGGGAGCTGTTTTTT,CSVVGGNTGELFF
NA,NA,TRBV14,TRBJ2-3,TGTGCCAGCAGCCAAGATCCGGGTAGCACAGATACGCAGTATTTT,CASSQDPGSTDTQYF
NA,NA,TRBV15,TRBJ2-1,TGTGCCACCAGCAGAGCGGGAACCTTATTGGATGAGCAGTTCTTC,CATSRAGTLLDEQFF
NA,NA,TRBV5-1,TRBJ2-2,TGCGCCACCGAACGGACGGGTAACACCGGGGAGCTGTTTTTT,CATERTGNTGELFF
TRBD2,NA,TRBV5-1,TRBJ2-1,TGCGCCAGCAGCCGAGGACTAGCGGATACCTACAATGAGCAGTTCTTC,CASSRGLADTYNEQFF
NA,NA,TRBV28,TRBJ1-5,TGTGCCAGCAGTGGGGACACACGCAATCAGCCCCAGCATTTT,CASSGDTRNQPQHF
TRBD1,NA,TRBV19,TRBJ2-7,TGTGCCAGTACCGGGACAGGGGCCGGGAGTGTCCACGAGCAGTACTTC,CASTGTGAGSVHEQYF
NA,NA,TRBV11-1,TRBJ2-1,TGTGCCAGCAGCTTAATACAGGGAAATGAGCAGTTCTTC,CASSLIQGNEQFF
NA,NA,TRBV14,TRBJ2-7,TGTGCCAGCAGCCAAGATACCGCGGGCGAGAGCTCCTACGAGCAGTACTTC,CASSQDTAGESSYEQYF
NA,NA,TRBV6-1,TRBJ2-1,TGTGCCAGCAGTCCCCATGGGGGCACGGTAAATGAGCAGTTCTTC,CASSPHGGTVNEQFF
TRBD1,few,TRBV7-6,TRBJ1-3,TGTGCCAGCAGCTTAGAGGGACAGGCACGGGCTGGAAACACCATATATTTT,CASSLEGQARAGNTIYF
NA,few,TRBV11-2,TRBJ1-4,TGTGCCAGCAGCTTAGAAAGGGGTGCCGTTGAAAAACTGTTTTTT,CASSLERGAVEKLFF
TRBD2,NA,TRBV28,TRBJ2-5,TGTGCCAGCAGTACCTCTAGCGGGAGGGTCCAAGAGACCCAGTACTTC,CASSTSSGRVQETQYF
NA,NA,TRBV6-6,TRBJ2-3,TGTGCCAGCAGTTACTCTAGCGGAGCTAGCACAGATACGCAGTATTTT,CASSYSSGASTDTQYF
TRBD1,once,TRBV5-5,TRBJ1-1,TGTGCCAGCAGCGCGGGACAGGCGAACACTGAAGCTTTCTTT,CASSAGQANTEAFF
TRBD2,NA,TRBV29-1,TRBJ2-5,TGCTGCGGGAGAGACGAAGAGACCCAGTACTTC,CCGRDEETQYF
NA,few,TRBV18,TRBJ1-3,TGTGCCAGCTCACCAACCTCTGGAAACACCATATATTTT,CASSPTSGNTIYF